This TCR beta chain came from a study of cytomegalovirus exposure and HLA in healthy donors. The PCR used 60 Vbeta and 13 Jbeta primers. Libraries were prepared by immunoSEQ multiplex PCR; TCRdb keeps only in-frame clonotypes and omits some of them. This table has approximately 120,000 clones, over 70% appearing once. The receptor was derived from a woman in her fifties or sixties in good health and CMV-seronegative. The sequencing input was PBMCs.

The CDR3 DNA sequence: TGTGCCAGCAGTGAATCGCGGCGAGGTCTCGACGAGCAGTACTTC. The encoded protein is CASSESRRGLDEQYF. This chain uses TRBV6-1 with TRBJ2-7, with D unresolved. Trimming cost V 2 bases and J 5 bases, with 16 bases left between them. Germline CDR1 MNHNS, CDR2 SASEGT. The CDR3 is 15 residues long.